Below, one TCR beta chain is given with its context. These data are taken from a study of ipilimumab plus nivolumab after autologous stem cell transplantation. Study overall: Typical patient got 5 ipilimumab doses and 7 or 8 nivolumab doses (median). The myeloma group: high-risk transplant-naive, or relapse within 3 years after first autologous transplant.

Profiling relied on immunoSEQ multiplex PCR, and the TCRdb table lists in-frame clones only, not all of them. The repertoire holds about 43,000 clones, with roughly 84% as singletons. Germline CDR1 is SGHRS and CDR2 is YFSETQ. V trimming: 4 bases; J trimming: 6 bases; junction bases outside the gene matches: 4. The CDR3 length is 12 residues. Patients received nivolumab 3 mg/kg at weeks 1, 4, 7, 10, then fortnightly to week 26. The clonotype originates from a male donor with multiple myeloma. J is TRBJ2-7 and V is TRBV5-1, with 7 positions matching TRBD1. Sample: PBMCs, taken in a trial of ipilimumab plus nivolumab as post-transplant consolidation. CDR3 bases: TGCGCCAGCAGCATCGACAGGGCCGAGCAGTACTTC. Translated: CASSIDRAEQYF.